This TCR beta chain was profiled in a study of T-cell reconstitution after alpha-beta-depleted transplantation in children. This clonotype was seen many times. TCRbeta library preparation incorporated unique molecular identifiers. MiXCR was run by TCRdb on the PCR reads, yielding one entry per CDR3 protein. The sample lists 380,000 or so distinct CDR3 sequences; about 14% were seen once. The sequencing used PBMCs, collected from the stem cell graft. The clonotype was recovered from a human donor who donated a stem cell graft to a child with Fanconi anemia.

The CDR3 nucleotides are TGCGCCAGCAGCCAGCAGGGGTCGGGGGGAGAGACCCAGTACTTC. Translation gives CASSQQGSGGETQYF. This chain uses TRBV5-1 with TRBJ2-5, with TRBD2 as a possible D gene (7 bases). The CDR3 extends over 15 amino acids. CDR1 is SGHRS and CDR2 is YFSETQ in the germline V gene. V lost 4 bases and J 4 bases, leaving 17 bases between the germline ends.